The T cell receptor beta chain described here comes from a study of cytomegalovirus exposure and HLA in healthy donors. This clone was recorded once. V lost 5 bases and J lost 9; bases outside the gene matches: 17. Germline CDR1 reads SGHVS; CDR2 reads FQNEAQ. The CDR3 is made up of 19 amino acids. PCR employed 60 Vbeta and 13 Jbeta primers. Profiled with immunoSEQ multiplex PCR; TCRdb holds only in-frame clones, not every one. The sample lists 210,000 or so clones; approximately 80% were seen once. This clonotype was sampled from a girl aged 2-9 years in good health and CMV-seronegative. The V and J genes are TRBV7-8 and TRBJ2-1; 15 bases agree with TRBD2. Sequencing was carried out using PBMCs. CDR3 DNA sequence: TGTGCCAGCAGCCCGCGCCTCCGGACTAGCGGGAGGGCCGTCGGTGAGCAGTTCTTC. Its translation: CASSPRLRTSGRAVGEQFF.